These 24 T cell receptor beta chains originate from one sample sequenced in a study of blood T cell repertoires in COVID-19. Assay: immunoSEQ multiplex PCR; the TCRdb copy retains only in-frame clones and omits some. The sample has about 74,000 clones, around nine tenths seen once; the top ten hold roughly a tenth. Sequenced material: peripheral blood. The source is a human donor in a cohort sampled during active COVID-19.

CDR3 sequence reads: CAWSGDILNYGYTF. The CDR3 coding sequence is TGTGCCTGGAGTGGGGACATCCTAAACTATGGCTACACCTTC. V usage is TRBV30 and J usage is TRBJ1-2; a possible D gene is TRBD1 (6 bases). The CDR3 spans 14 residues. Per the germline V gene, CDR1 is GTSNPN and CDR2 is SVGIG (reference sequence). V gave up 1 base and J gave up 2 bases, with 11 bases separating them.

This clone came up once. This CDR3 reads CASSTQGYQETQYF. The CDR3 DNA sequence: TGTGCCAGCAGTACTCAGGGGTACCAAGAGACCCAGTACTTC. This chain connects TRBV27 to TRBJ2-5; D may be TRBD1 (6 bases). Germline lookup yields CDR1 MNHEY and CDR2 SMNVEV (reference sequence). Trimming left V 5 bases short and J 0 bases short, with 10 bases between. The CDR3 runs 14 residues.

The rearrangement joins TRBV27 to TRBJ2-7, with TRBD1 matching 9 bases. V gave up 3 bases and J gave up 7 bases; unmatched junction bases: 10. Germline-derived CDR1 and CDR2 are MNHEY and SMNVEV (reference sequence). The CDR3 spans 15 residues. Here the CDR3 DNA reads TGTGCCAGCAGTTTCAGTGCCGACAGGGGGGGTGAGCAGTACTTC. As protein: CASSFSADRGGEQYF.

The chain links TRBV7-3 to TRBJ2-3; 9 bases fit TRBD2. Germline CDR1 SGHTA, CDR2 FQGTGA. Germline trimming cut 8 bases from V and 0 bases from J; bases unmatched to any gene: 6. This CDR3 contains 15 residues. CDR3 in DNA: TGTGCCAGCTCGGCGGGAGGGACTAGCACAGATACGCAGTATTTT. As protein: CASSAGGTSTDTQYF. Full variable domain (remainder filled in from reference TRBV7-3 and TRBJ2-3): GAGVSQTPSNKVTEKGKYVELRCDPISGHTALYWYRQSLGQGPEFLIYFQGTGAADDSGLPNDRFFAVRPEGSVSTLKIQRTERGDSAVYLCASSAGGTSTDTQYFGPGTRLTVL.

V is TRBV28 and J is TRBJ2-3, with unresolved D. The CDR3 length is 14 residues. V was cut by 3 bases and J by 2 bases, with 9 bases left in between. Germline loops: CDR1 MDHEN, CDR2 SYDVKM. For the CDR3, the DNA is TGTGCCAGCAGTTTCGGAGATACCACAGATACGCAGTATTTT. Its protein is CASSFGDTTDTQYF.

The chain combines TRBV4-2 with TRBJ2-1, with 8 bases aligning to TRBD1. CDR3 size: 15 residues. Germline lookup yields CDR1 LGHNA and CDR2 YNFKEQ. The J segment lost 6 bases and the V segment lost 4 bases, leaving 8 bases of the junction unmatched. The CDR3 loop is CASSLSRTGINEQFF. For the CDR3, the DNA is TGTGCCAGCAGCCTCTCGAGGACAGGGATCAATGAGCAGTTCTTC.

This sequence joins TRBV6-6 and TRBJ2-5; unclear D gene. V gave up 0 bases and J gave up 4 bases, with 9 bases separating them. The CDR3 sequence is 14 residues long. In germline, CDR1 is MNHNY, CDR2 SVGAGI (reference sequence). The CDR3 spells CASSYSASLETQYF. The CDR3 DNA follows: TGTGCCAGCAGTTACTCGGCTAGTCTAGAGACCCAGTACTTC.

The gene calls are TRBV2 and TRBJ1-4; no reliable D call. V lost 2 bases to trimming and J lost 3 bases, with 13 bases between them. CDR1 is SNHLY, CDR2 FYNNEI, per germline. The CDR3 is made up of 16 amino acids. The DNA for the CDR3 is TGTGCCAGCAGTGAAACCCGGACTGTGGCTAATGAAAAACTGTTTTTT. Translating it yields CASSETRTVANEKLFF.

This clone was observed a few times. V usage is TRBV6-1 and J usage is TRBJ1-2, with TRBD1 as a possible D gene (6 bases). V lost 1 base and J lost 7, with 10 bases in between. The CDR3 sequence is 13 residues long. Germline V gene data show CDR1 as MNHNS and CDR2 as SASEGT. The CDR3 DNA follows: TGTGCCAGCAGTGAAGGGACAGTGGGTGGCTACACCTTC. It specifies CASSEGTVGGYTF.

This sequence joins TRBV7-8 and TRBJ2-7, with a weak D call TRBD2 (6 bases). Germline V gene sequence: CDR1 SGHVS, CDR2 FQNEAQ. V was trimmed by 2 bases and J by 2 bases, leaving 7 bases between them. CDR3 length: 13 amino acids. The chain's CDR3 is CASSLRTTYEQYF. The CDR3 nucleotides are TGTGCCAGCAGCTTAAGGACTACCTACGAGCAGTACTTC.

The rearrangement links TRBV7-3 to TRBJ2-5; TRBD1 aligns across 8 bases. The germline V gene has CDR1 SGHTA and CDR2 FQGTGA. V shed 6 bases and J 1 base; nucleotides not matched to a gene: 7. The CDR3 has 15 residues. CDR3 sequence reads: CASSSGQGFQETQYF. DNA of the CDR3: TGTGCCAGCAGTTCAGGACAGGGTTTCCAAGAGACCCAGTACTTC.

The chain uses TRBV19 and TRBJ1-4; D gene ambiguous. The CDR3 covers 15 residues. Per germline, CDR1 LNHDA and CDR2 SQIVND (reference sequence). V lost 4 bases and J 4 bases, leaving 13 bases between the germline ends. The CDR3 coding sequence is TGTGCCAGTAGTAGAGTAATGGGCGATAATGAAAAACTGTTTTTT. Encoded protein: CASSRVMGDNEKLFF.

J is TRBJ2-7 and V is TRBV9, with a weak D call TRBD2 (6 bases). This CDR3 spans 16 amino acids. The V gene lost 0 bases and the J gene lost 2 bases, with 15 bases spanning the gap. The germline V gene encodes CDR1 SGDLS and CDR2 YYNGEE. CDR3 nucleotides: TGTGCCAGCAGCGTAGCTTTGCGGGACTCTACCTACGAGCAGTACTTC. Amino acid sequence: CASSVALRDSTYEQYF.

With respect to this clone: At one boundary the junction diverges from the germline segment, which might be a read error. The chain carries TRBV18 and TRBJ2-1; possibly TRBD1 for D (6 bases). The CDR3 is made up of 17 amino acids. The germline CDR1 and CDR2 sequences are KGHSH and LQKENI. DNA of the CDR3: TGTGTCAGCTCACCACCTAGGACAGTCTACTCCTACAATGAGCAGTTCTTC. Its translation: CVSSPPRTVYSYNEQFF.

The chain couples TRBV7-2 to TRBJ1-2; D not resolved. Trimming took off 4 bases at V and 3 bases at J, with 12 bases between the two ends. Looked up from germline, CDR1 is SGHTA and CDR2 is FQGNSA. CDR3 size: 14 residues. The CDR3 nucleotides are TGTGCCAGCAGCTCCTCCGAGGGAGACTATGGCTACACCTTC. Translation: CASSSSEGDYGYTF.

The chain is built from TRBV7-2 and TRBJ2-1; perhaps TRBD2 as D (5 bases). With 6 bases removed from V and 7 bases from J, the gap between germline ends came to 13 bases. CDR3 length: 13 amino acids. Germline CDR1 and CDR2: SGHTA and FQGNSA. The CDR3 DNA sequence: TGTGCCAGCAGGAAAGGAACTAGAAATGAGCAGTTCTTC. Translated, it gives CASRKGTRNEQFF.

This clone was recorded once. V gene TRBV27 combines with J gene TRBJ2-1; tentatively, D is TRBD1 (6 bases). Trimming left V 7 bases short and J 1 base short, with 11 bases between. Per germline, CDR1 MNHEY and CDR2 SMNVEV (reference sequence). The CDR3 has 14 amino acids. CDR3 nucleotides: TGTGCCAGCAACTCAGACAGGTCCTACAATGAGCAGTTCTTC. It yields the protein CASNSDRSYNEQFF.

CDR3 protein: CASSTGPISYEQYF. CDR3 nucleotides: TGCGCCAGCAGCACCGGTCCGATCTCCTACGAGCAGTACTTC. The chain is built from TRBV5-1 and TRBJ2-7; no clear D gene. The CDR3 runs 14 residues. Trimming left V 4 bases short and J 0 bases short, with 11 bases between. Germline V lookup: CDR1 SGHRS, CDR2 YFSETQ.

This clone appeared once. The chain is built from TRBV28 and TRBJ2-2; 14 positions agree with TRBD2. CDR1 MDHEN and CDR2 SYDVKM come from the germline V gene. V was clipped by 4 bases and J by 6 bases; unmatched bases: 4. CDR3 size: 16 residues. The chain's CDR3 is CASSSRLAGGPGELFF. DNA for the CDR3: TGTGCCAGCAGTTCGAGACTAGCGGGAGGGCCCGGGGAGCTGTTTTTT.

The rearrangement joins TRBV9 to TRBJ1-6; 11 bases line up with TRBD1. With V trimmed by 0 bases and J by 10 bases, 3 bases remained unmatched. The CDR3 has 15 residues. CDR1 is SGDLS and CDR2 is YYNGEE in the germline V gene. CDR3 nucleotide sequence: TGTGCCAGCAGCGTAGACGGGACAGGGGGATCACCCCTCCACTTT. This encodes CASSVDGTGGSPLHF.

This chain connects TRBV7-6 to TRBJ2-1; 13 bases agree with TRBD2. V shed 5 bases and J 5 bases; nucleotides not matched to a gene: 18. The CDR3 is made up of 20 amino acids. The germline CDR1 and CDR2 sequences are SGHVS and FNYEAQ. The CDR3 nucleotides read TGTGCCAGCAGCCCTCAGGATGGAGGGACTAGCGGGATCGGGGACAATGAGCAGTTCTTC. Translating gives CASSPQDGGTSGIGDNEQFF.

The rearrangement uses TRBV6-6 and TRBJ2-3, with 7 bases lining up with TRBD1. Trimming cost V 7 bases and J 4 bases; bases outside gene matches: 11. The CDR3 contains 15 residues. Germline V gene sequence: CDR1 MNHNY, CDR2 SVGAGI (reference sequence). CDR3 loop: CASNLQGKGADTQYF. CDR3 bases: TGTGCCAGCAATCTACAGGGGAAAGGGGCAGATACGCAGTATTTT.

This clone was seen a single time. CDR3 protein: CATSDDRGGLVTDTQYF. The CDR3 DNA reads TGTGCCACCAGTGATGACAGGGGCGGCTTGGTAACAGATACGCAGTATTTT. This chain connects TRBV24-1 to TRBJ2-3; 8 bases agree with TRBD1. Germline V CDR1 and CDR2: KGHDR, SFDVKD. The CDR3 is made up of 17 amino acids. V lost 3 bases, J lost 3 bases, and 10 bases stayed unmatched.

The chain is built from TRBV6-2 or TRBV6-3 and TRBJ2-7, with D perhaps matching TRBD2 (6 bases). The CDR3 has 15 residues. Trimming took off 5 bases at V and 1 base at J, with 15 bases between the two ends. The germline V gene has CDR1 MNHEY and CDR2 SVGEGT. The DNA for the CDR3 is TGTGCCAGCAGTCCCGATGGAAGCGGGTCCTACGAGCAGTACTTC. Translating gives CASSPDGSGSYEQYF.